The source of this T cell receptor (beta chain) is a study of beta chain features in type 1 diabetes. Study-wide results and limits: An over-representation of cells with high TCR expression could result from cDNA sequencing. PCR could preferentially amplify shorter templates, alike in patients and controls. In all four CD4+ subsets, TCRB CDR3 length was significantly, moderately reduced in type 1 diabetes.

This clone was counted only a few times. Its target is not known. Germline loops: CDR1 ENHRY, CDR2 SYGVKD. This CDR3 has 15 residues. Trimming removed 6 bases from V and 7 bases from J; junction bases left unmatched: 9. Since all of the isolated RNA was reverse transcribed, expressed TCRB transcripts were what got sequenced. About 3.57 million reads, on average, came from each naive, central memory and regulatory T cell sample. Libraries were prepared by immunoSEQ multiplex PCR; TCRdb keeps only in-frame clonotypes and omits some of them. This sample has around 360,000 clones, with roughly an eighth found just once. Cells sorted by CD45RO/CCR7/CD25/CD127/CD95/CD27 comprised CD4+ naive, central memory, regulatory and stem cell-like memory cells.

The chain has TRBV10-3 and TRBJ2-1; 10 bases align to TRBD2. The specimen sequenced was naive CD4+ T cells from blood. This TCR was recovered from a young woman with type 1 diabetes. The DNA for the CDR3 is TGTGCCATCAGACAAGCGGGAGGGCCTCCAAATGAGCAGTTCTTC. Protein sequence: CAIRQAGGPPNEQFF.